The 31 T cell receptor gamma chains in this list originate from one sample, sequenced in a study of gammadelta T cells in human blood. TCRdb redid the clone calls on the RT-PCR reads with CATT. The sample contains about 900 gamma-chain clones, 9% of which appear only once. Source material: non-Vgamma9Vdelta2 gamma-delta T cells from infant blood. The receptors were gathered from a human donor.

A remark on this clone: With a much larger clone just one base away, this may be a read error. The J gene is TRGJ1 or TRGJ2, the V gene TRGV3. TCRdb records no J gene; here it was assigned by comparing the DNA to germline. CDR1 and CDR2 (germline): VTNTFY, YDVSTARD (reference sequence). This CDR3 spans 14 amino acids. Trimming at V came to 2 bases and at J to 2 bases, leaving 6 bases not matched to a gene. The DNA for the CDR3 is TGTGCCACCTGGGACAAGCCGGATTATTATAAGAAACTCTTT. The encoded protein is CATWDKPDYYKKLF.

This clone was counted between two and nine times. Just one base apart from a much larger clone, this may be a read error. The chain joins TRGV3 to TRGJ1 or TRGJ2. This CDR3 region has 12 residues. Per the germline V gene, CDR1 is VTNTFY and CDR2 is YDVSTARD (reference sequence). DNA of the CDR3: TGTGCCACCTGGGATTGGCCCGGTAAGAACCTCTTT. Translated: CATWDWPGKNLF.

The chain recombines TRGV9 with TRGJ1 or TRGJ2. TCRdb is silent on the J gene; assignment here came from matching the DNA to germline. The CDR3 runs 12 residues. Germline V CDR1 and CDR2: GITISATS, ISYDGTV (reference sequence). V was pared by 5 bases and J by 3 bases, with 4 bases of the junction left unmatched. CDR3 in DNA: TGTGCCTTGTGGGGGGCTTATTATAAGAAACTCTTT. This sequence encodes CALWGAYYKKLF.

By share, this clone ranks as large. This sequence joins TRGV5 and TRGJ1 or TRGJ2. CDR3 size: 11 residues. V lost 0 bases, J lost 12 bases, and 5 bases stayed unmatched. Germline assignment: CDR1 VINAFY and CDR2 YDVSNSKD. CDR3: CATWDRRAKLF. The CDR3 coding sequence is TGTGCCACCTGGGACAGGCGAGCGAAACTCTTT.

This clone was found once. Since a far larger clone is one base different, this is likely a read error. The V call is TRGV4, the J call TRGJ1 or TRGJ2. TCRdb carries no J gene annotation; the J gene was assigned here by matching the DNA with germline. Unmatched junction bases numbered 19, after V lost 12 bases and J lost 5 bases. CDR3 length: 14 residues. CDR1 and CDR2 (germline): EGSTGY, YDSYTSSV. DNA of the CDR3: TGTGCCCCCCCTATGTGGAGGGGAGATTATAAGAAACTCTTT. This gives the protein CAPPMWRGDYKKLF.

This clone qualifies as large. The gene calls are TRGV8 and TRGJ1 or TRGJ2. The CDR3 sequence is 13 residues long. CDR1 is VENAVY and CDR2 is YDSYNSRV in the germline V gene. The V gene end was trimmed by 3 bases and the J gene end by 5 bases; junction bases not matched to a gene: 7. The CDR3 is CATWDSDDYKKLF. CDR3 coding DNA: TGTGCCACCTGGGATTCTGACGATTATAAGAAACTCTTT.

This clone is large. The chain is built from TRGV4 and TRGJ1 or TRGJ2. The germline gives CDR1 EGSTGY, CDR2 YDSYTSSV. Trimming took 0 bases from V and 3 from J; bases not matched to a gene: 8. The CDR3 covers 15 residues. CDR3 nucleotide sequence: TGTGCCACCTGGGATGGGGAAAGGATTTATTATAAGAAACTCTTT. Its translation is CATWDGERIYYKKLF.

Judged by abundance, this clone is large. The J gene is TRGJ1 or TRGJ2, the V gene TRGV3. CDR3 length: 15 amino acids. The V and J ends lost 0 bases and 0 bases, in that order; junction bases with no gene match: 5. Germline V gene lookup returns CDR1 VTNTFY and CDR2 YDVSTARD (reference sequence). CDR3 in DNA: TGTGCCACCTGGGACAGGCACCGGAATTATTATAAGAAACTCTTT. It translates to CATWDRHRNYYKKLF.

This clone was counted only a few times. The chain carries TRGV4 and TRGJP2. The ends lost 1 base at V and 0 bases at J; junction bases unmatched: 17. The germline CDR1 and CDR2 sequences are EGSTGY and YDSYTSSV. CDR3 length: 20 amino acids. The CDR3 region is CATWDGRPSFGYSSDWIKTF. DNA of the CDR3: TGTGCCACCTGGGATGGCCGCCCCAGCTTCGGTTATAGTAGTGATTGGATCAAGACGTTT.

On this clone: It is likely a read error: a sequence one base away is far more abundant. V gene TRGV2 combines with J gene TRGJP2. TCRdb carries no J gene annotation; the J gene was assigned here by matching the DNA with germline. The CDR3 runs 15 residues. Looked up from germline, CDR1 is EGSNGY and CDR2 is YDSYNSKV. V gave up 0 bases and J gave up 5 bases; unmatched junction bases: 6. The DNA of the CDR3 is TGTGCCACCTGGGACGGGGGAGTAAGTGATTGGATCAAGACGTTT. Amino acid sequence: CATWDGGVSDWIKTF.

This clone was seen a few times. This may stem from a read error, because a much larger clone lies one nucleotide away. The chain links TRGV2 to TRGJ1 or TRGJ2. The CDR3 consists of 12 residues. Looked up from germline, CDR1 is EGSNGY and CDR2 is YDSYNSKV. The CDR3 nucleotides are TGTGCCCCCTGGGACGGGCTCCCTAGGAAACTCTTT. It specifies CAPWDGLPRKLF.

In its sample, this clone ranks as medium-sized (0.01 to 0.1%). Other DNA variants within this sample encode the same CDR3. The chain links TRGV3 to TRGJ1 or TRGJ2. V gave up 1 base and J gave up 0 bases; unmatched junction bases: 3. The germline CDR1 and CDR2 sequences are VTNTFY and YDVSTARD (reference sequence). The CDR3 sequence is 14 residues long. CDR3 in amino acids: CATWDSSNYYKKLF. In DNA, the CDR3 is TGTGCCACCTGGGACAGTTCGAATTATTATAAGAAACTCTTT.

This clone is deemed medium-sized (0.01 to 0.1%). V usage is TRGV4 and J usage is TRGJ1 or TRGJ2. This CDR3 is 13 amino acids long. V gave up 8 bases and J gave up 0 bases; unmatched junction bases: 7. Germline V gene sequence: CDR1 EGSTGY, CDR2 YDSYTSSV. Written as DNA, the CDR3 is TGTGCCACCTCAAATTCGAATTATTATAAGAAACTCTTT. Its protein is CATSNSNYYKKLF.

About this clone: This likely traces to a read error, being one base from a far larger clone. The chain is built from TRGV2 and TRGJ1 or TRGJ2. The J gene, missing from TCRdb, was assigned here through DNA to germline matching. V lost 1 base, J lost 9 bases, and 6 bases stayed unmatched. Germline loops: CDR1 EGSNGY, CDR2 YDSYNSKV. The CDR3 runs 12 residues. The CDR3 DNA follows: TGTGCCACCTGGGACGGTCCTAGTAAGAAACTCTTT. It encodes CATWDGPSKKLF.

This clone is large in the sample. The chain has TRGV2 and TRGJ1 or TRGJ2. The J segment lost 7 bases and the V segment lost 0 bases, leaving 15 bases of the junction unmatched. The CDR3 is made up of 16 amino acids. Germline CDR1 reads EGSNGY; CDR2 reads YDSYNSKV. CDR3 residues: CATWDGPFTKAYKKLF. CDR3 DNA: TGTGCCACCTGGGACGGGCCTTTTACCAAGGCCTATAAGAAACTCTTT.

Within the sample, this clone is medium-sized. The chain has TRGV2 and TRGJ1 or TRGJ2. The CDR3 runs to 13 residues. Germline CDR1 reads EGSNGY; CDR2 reads YDSYNSKV. The V and J ends lost 2 bases and 2 bases, in that order; junction bases with no gene match: 3. The CDR3 loop reads CATWDVYYYKKLF. In DNA, the CDR3 is TGTGCCACCTGGGACGTCTATTATTATAAGAAACTCTTT.

This clone rates as large. The chain has TRGV10 and TRGJP2. TRGV10 is identified as an open reading frame with a role that is uncertain. Trimming removed 8 bases from V and 0 bases from J; junction bases left unmatched: 13. The CDR3 spans 17 residues. CDR3 DNA: TGTGCTGCGTGGGATTTCGGGATTTATAGTAGTGATTGGATCAAGACGTTT. Residues: CAAWDFGIYSSDWIKTF.

This clone was counted a few times. The rearrangement links TRGV9 to TRGJ1 or TRGJ2. Since TCRdb gives no J gene, matching the DNA to germline was used here to assign it. Per the germline V gene, CDR1 is GITISATS and CDR2 is ISYDGTV (reference sequence). CDR3 length: 11 residues. With 4 bases clipped from V and 7 bases from J, the junction kept 4 bases outside the gene matches. The CDR3, as DNA: TGTGCCTTGTGGGACCTCTATAAGAAACTCTTT. Translating gives CALWDLYKKLF.

This clone is categorized as large. This chain connects TRGV5 to TRGJ1 or TRGJ2. The CDR3 contains 15 residues. CDR1 is VINAFY and CDR2 is YDVSNSKD in the germline V gene. Unmatched junction bases numbered 11, after V lost 0 bases and J lost 6 bases. CDR3 sequence reads: CATWDRRGWGYKKLF. The CDR3 DNA follows: TGTGCCACCTGGGACAGGAGAGGCTGGGGTTATAAGAAACTCTTT.

By share, this clone counts as large. V is TRGV4 and J is TRGJ1 or TRGJ2. V lost 6 bases, J lost 3 bases, and 2 bases stayed unmatched. This CDR3 spans 11 amino acids. Germline V CDR1 and CDR2: EGSTGY, YDSYTSSV. CDR3 sequence (DNA): TGTGCCACCTGGTGTTATTATAAGAAACTCTTT. Encoded protein: CATWCYYKKLF.

In the case of this clone: A read error is possible here, since a much larger clone lies one base away. This rearrangement joins TRGV9 to TRGJ1 or TRGJ2. The CDR3 length is 15 residues. The ends lost 3 bases at V and 0 bases at J; junction bases unmatched: 8. Germline V CDR1 and CDR2: GITISATS, ISYDGTV (reference sequence). CDR3 protein: CALWESHSNYYKKLF. The CDR3 region has the DNA TGTGCCTTGTGGGAGTCCCATTCGAATTATTATAAGAAACTCTTT.

Within the sample, this clone is large. V and J are TRGV8 and TRGJ1 or TRGJ2. Germline lookup yields CDR1 VENAVY and CDR2 YDSYNSRV. This CDR3 region has 11 residues. With V trimmed by 1 base and J by 11 bases, 5 bases remained unmatched. Here the CDR3 reads CATWDRGEKLF. CDR3 bases: TGTGCCACCTGGGATAGAGGGGAGAAACTCTTT.

This clone was seen only a few times. A read error is possible here, since a much larger clone lies one base away. This chain connects TRGV2 to TRGJ1 or TRGJ2. CDR3 length: 14 amino acids. Germline V gene data show CDR1 as EGSNGY and CDR2 as YDSYNSKV. The CDR3 sequence is CATRDGRGHYKKLF. As DNA, the CDR3 is TGTGCCACCCGGGACGGTAGGGGACATTATAAGAAACTCTTT.

On this clone itself: This could be a read error, since a much larger clone is one nucleotide away. No J gene call was made, and the V gene is TRGV4. This CDR3 spans 13 amino acids. Germline loops: CDR1 EGSTGY, CDR2 YDSYTSSV. CDR3 nucleotides: TGTGCCACCTGGGATCTGAATTATTATAAGAAGCTCTTT. Protein sequence: CATWDLNYYKKLF.

This clone is classed as medium-sized. V usage is TRGV8 and J usage is TRGJ1 or TRGJ2. Germline V CDR1 and CDR2: VENAVY, YDSYNSRV. This CDR3 is 14 amino acids long. V lost 3 bases and J lost 3; bases outside the gene matches: 8. CDR3 sequence (DNA): TGTGCCACCTGGGATTATTTAACTTATTATAAGAAACTCTTT. Translating gives CATWDYLTYYKKLF.

Within the sample, this clone is large. The V gene is TRGV4, the J gene TRGJ1 or TRGJ2. J was trimmed by 3 bases and V by 5 bases; bases with no gene match: 4. Germline V gene sequence: CDR1 EGSTGY, CDR2 YDSYTSSV. This CDR3 is built from 12 residues. The CDR3 coding sequence is TGTGCCACCTGGGTAGGTTATTATAAGAAACTCTTT. Translation gives CATWVGYYKKLF.

By its share, this clone is medium-sized (0.01 to 0.1%). The chain combines TRGV3 with TRGJ1 or TRGJ2. The V gene's germline CDR1 is VTNTFY and CDR2 YDVSTARD (reference sequence). J was trimmed by 3 bases and V by 0 bases; bases with no gene match: 8. The CDR3 contains 15 residues. The chain's CDR3 is CATWDRPSSYYKKLF. CDR3 DNA sequence: TGTGCCACCTGGGACAGGCCTTCGAGTTATTATAAGAAACTCTTT.

This clone was seen only a few times. The junction differs from germline at one of its ends, possibly a read error. The chain is built from TRGV4 and TRGJ1 or TRGJ2. Germline V gene data show CDR1 as EGSTGY and CDR2 as YDSYTSSV. This CDR3 contains 11 residues. CDR3 residues: CATWDGPRLFF. CDR3 nucleotide sequence: TGTGCCACCTGGGATGGGCCGCGTCTTTTTTTT.

By proportion, this clone is medium-sized. The J gene is TRGJ1 or TRGJ2, the V gene TRGV10. TRGV10 is an ORF, and what it does is uncertain. This CDR3 is 12 amino acids long. The ends lost 9 bases at V and 1 base at J; junction bases unmatched: 4. CDR3 nucleotides: TGTGCTGCGTGTGCAAATTATTATAAGAAACTCTTT. It translates to CAACANYYKKLF.

As concerns this clone: A much larger clone lies one base from this, so it may be a read error. The V gene is TRGV3, the J gene TRGJ1 or TRGJ2. Germline-derived CDR1 and CDR2 are VTNTFY and YDVSTARD (reference sequence). The CDR3 consists of 15 residues. CDR3 region: CASWDRPANYYKKLF. The DNA for the CDR3 is TGTGCCTCCTGGGACAGGCCGGCGAATTATTATAAGAAACTCTTT.

The rearrangement links TRGV2 to TRGJ1 or TRGJ2. TCRdb lists no J gene, so it was determined here by aligning the DNA to germline. This CDR3 comprises 14 residues. Germline V CDR1 and CDR2: EGSNGY, YDSYNSKV. V dropped 5 bases and J dropped 12; count of bases not matched to a gene: 19. The CDR3 DNA is TGTGCCACCTGGGGGGGTCAAGGCTGTAGCGGGAAACTCTTT. Protein product: CATWGGQGCSGKLF.